This T cell receptor (beta chain) was retrieved from a study of shared clonotypes between healthy human individuals. Whole-study context: Donor ages ranged 18 to 49 years: a couple of women, a few men.

Remarks on this clone: What it binds is not known.

Naive CD45RA+ and memory CD45RA-negative subsets were split from CD4+ cells. Sequencing was performed with immunoSEQ multiplex PCR; in TCRdb, only in-frame clones are kept and a portion is missing. The top ten clones hold approximately 1.5% of a sample with over a million clones, about three quarters of them seen once. This CDR3 contains 14 residues. The germline gives CDR1 MNHEY, CDR2 SMNVEV (reference sequence). After removal of 3 bases from V and 2 bases from J, the junction contained 1 base not matched to a gene. Study-wide results and limits: The study sampled only blood, and tissue repertoires likely differ. Clonotypes shared by all four donors outscored non-shared clonotypes in generation probability.

The chain couples TRBV27 to TRBJ2-1, with TRBD2 matching over 7 bases. The source of this sequence is a man in his late teens or twenties in good health. Sequencing input: memory CD4+ T cells sorted from blood. The subset: CD45RA-negative fraction. The CDR3 DNA reads TGTGCCAGCAGTTTGGGGGGGGCCTACAATGAGCAGTTCTTC. It translates to CASSLGGAYNEQFF.